The entry below describes one TCR beta chain. The antigen remains undetermined. The source of the sample is a study of shared clonotypes between healthy human individuals. Study conclusions and caveats: Clonotype sharing among donors was thought likely to change with sequencing depth.

The CDR3 has 15 amino acids. Trimming cost V 2 bases and J 4 bases, with 13 bases left between them. Germline V gives CDR1 SGHVS, CDR2 FNYEAQ. Donors were healthy HIV-negative adults without recent acute infections or vaccinations. Genomic DNA per cell subset filled all wells of several immunoSEQ plates. Sequenced by immunoSEQ multiplex PCR; TCRdb stores in-frame clones only, minus some. The sample yields approximately 500,000 clones, 81% seen once. This sequence joins TRBV7-6 and TRBJ2-3; D might be TRBD2 (6 bases). The sequence derives from a woman in her 40s in good health. Some clones in this sample may be carry-over from other donors' samples. The sequenced sample was PBMCs. CDR3 DNA sequence: TGTGCCAGCAGCTTATCACGGCTAGCGTCAGATACGCAGTATTTT. Translating it yields CASSLSRLASDTQYF.